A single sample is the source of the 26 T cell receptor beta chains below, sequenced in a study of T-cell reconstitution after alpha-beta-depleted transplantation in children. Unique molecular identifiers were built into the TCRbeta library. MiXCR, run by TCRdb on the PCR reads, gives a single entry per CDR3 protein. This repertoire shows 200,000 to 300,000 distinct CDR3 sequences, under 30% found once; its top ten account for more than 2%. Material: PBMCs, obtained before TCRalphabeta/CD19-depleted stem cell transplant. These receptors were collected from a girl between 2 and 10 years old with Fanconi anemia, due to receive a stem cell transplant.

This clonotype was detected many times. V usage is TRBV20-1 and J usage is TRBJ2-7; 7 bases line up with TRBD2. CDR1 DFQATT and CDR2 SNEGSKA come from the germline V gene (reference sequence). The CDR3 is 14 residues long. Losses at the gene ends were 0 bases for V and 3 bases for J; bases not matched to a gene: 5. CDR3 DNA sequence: TGCAGTGCTAGAGATTCCGAGCGGGGCTACGAGCAGTACTTC. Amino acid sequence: CSARDSERGYEQYF.

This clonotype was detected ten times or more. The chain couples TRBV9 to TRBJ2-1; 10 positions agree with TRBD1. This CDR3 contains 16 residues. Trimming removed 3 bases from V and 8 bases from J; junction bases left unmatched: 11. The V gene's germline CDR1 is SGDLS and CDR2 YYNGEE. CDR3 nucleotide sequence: TGTGCCAGCAGCGCAGAACCGGGACAGGGGCAATATGAGCAGTTCTTC. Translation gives CASSAEPGQGQYEQFF. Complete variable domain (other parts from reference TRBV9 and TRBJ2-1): DSGVTQTPKHLITATGQRVTLRCSPRSGDLSVYWYQQSLDQGLQFLIQYYNGEERAKGNILERFSAQQFPDLHSELNLSSLELGDSALYFCASSAEPGQGQYEQFFGPGTRLTVL.

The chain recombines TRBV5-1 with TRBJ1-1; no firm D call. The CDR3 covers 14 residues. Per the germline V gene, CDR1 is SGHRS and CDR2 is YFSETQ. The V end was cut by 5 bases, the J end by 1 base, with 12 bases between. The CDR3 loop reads CASRYSPENTEAFF. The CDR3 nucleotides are TGCGCCAGCAGGTACTCTCCTGAGAACACTGAAGCTTTCTTT.

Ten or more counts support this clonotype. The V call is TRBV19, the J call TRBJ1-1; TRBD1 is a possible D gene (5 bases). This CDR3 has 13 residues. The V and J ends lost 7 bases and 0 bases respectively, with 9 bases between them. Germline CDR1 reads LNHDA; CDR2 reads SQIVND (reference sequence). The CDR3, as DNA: TGTGCCAGTAAAGGGGTCCTGAACACTGAAGCTTTCTTT. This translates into CASKGVLNTEAFF.

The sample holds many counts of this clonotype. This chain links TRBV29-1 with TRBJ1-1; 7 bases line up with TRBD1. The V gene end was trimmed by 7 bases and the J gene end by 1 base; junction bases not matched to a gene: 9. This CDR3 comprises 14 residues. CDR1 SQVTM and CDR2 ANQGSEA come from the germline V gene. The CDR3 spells CSANQDRSNTEAFF. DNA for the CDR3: TGCAGCGCGAACCAGGACAGGTCGAACACTGAAGCTTTCTTT.

CDR3 sequence (DNA): TGTGCCAGCAGCCAACGTGTGGGGGCAGATACGCAGTATTTT. Translated: CASSQRVGADTQYF. The gene calls are TRBV28 and TRBJ2-3; D is possibly TRBD1 or TRBD2 (5 bases each). There are 14 residues in the CDR3. The V gene's germline CDR1 is MDHEN and CDR2 SYDVKM. V was cut by 6 bases and J by 4 bases, with 14 bases left in between.

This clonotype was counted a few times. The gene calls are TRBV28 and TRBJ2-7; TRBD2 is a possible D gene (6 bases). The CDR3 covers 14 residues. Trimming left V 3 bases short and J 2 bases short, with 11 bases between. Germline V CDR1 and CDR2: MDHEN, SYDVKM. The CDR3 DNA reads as TGTGCCAGCAGTTTCGCGGGATCCACCTACGAGCAGTACTTC. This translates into CASSFAGSTYEQYF.

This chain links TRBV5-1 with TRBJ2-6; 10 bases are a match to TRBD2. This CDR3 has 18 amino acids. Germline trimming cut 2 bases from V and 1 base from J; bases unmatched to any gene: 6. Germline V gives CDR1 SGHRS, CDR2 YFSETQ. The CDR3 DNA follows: TGCGCCAGCAGCTTATTCTTTAGCGGGGGGTCTGGGGCCAACGTCCTGACTTTC. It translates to CASSLFFSGGSGANVLTF.

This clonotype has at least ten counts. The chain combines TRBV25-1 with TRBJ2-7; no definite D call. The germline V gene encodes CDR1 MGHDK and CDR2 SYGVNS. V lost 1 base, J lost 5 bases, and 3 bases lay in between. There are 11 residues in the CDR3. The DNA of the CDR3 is TGTGCCAGCAGTGAATTAGACGAGCAGTACTTC. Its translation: CASSELDEQYF.

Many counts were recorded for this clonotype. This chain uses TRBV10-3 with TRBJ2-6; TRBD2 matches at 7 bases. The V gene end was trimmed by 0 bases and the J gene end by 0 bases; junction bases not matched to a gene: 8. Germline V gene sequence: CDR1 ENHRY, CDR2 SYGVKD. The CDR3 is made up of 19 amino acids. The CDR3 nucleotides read TGTGCCATCAGTGAGTCAGGGAGGGGACCTGGCTCTGGGGCCAACGTCCTGACTTTC. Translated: CAISESGRGPGSGANVLTF.

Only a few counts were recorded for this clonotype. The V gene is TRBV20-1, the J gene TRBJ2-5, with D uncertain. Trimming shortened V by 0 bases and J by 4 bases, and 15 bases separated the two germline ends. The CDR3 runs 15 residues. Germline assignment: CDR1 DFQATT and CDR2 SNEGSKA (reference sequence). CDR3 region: CSAREGQVGGETQYF. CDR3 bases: TGCAGTGCTAGAGAAGGGCAGGTTGGCGGAGAGACCCAGTACTTC.

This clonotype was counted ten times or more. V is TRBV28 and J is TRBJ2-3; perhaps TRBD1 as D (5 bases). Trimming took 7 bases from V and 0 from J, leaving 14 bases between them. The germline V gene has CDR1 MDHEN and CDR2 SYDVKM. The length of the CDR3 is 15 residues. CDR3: CASTPDRKSTDTQYF. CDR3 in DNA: TGTGCCAGCACCCCCGACAGAAAGAGCACAGATACGCAGTATTTT.

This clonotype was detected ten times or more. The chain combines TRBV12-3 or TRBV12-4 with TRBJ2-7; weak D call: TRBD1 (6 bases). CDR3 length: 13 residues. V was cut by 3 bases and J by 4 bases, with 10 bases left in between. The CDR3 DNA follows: TGTGCCAGCAGTTTGAGGCAGGGGTACGAGCAGTACTTC. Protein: CASSLRQGYEQYF.

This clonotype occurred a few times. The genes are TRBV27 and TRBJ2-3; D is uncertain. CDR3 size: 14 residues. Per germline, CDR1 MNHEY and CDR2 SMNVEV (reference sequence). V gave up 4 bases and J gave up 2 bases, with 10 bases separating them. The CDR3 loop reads CASSWWADTDTQYF. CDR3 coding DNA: TGTGCCAGCAGTTGGTGGGCGGACACAGATACGCAGTATTTT.

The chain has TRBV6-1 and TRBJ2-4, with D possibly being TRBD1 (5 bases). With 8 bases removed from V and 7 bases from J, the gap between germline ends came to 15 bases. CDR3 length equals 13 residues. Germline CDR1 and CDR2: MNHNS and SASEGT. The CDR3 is CASSGRDVNIQYF. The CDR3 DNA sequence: TGTGCCAGCTCAGGCAGGGATGTGAACATTCAGTACTTC.

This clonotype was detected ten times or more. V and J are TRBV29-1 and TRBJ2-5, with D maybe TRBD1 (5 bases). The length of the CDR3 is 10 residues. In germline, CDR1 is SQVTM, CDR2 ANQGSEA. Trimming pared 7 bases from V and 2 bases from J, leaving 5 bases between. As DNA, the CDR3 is TGCAGCGCAGGGCAAGAGACCCAGTACTTC. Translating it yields CSAGQETQYF. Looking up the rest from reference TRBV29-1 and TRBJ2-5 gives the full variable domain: SAVISQKPSRDICQRGTSLTIQCQVDSQVTMMFWYRQQPGQSLTLIATANQGSEATYESGFVIDKFPISRPNLTFSTLTVSNMSPEDSSIYLCSAGQETQYFGPGTRLLVL.

The CDR3 loop reads CASSTASPPYIYEQYF. Written as DNA, the CDR3 is TGTGCCAGCAGCACTGCCTCGCCTCCTTACATCTACGAGCAGTACTTC. The chain employs TRBV25-1 and TRBJ2-7; D is unresolved. V shed 6 bases and J shed 3 bases, with 21 bases lying between them. CDR1 is MGHDK, CDR2 SYGVNS, per germline. This CDR3 contains 16 residues.

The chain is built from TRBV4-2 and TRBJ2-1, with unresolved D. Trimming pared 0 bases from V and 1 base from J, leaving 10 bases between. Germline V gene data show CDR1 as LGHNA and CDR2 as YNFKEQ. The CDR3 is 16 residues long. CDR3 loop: CASSQDGLTSYNEQFF. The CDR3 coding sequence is TGTGCCAGCAGCCAAGATGGCTTGACGTCCTACAATGAGCAGTTCTTC.

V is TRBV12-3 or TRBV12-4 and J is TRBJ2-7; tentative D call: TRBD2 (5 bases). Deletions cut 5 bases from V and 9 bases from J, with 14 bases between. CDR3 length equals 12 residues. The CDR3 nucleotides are TGTGCCAGCAGTACGCGACTCGAGGGGCAGTACTTC. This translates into CASSTRLEGQYF.

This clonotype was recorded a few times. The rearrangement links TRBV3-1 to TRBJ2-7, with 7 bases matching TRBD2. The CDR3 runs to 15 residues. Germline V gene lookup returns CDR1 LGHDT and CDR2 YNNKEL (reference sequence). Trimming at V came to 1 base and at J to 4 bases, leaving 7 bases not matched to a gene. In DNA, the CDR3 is TGTGCCAGCAGCCAAGTCGGCGGCGGGAGTTACGAGCAGTACTTC. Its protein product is CASSQVGGGSYEQYF.

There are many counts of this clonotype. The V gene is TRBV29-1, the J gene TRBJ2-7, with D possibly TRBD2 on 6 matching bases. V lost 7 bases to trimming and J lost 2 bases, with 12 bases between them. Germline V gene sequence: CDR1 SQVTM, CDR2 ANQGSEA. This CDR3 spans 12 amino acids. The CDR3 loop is CSAPGVAYEQYF. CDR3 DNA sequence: TGCAGCGCTCCGGGGGTCGCCTACGAGCAGTACTTC.

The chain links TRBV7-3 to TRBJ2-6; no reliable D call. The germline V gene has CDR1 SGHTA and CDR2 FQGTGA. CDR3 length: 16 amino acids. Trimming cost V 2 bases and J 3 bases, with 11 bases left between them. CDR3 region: CASSLPAGIGANVLTF. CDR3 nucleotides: TGTGCCAGCAGCTTACCCGCAGGAATTGGGGCCAACGTCCTGACTTTC.

Written as DNA, the CDR3 is TGTGCCATCAGTGGCACTAGCACCGGGGAGCTGTTTTTT. It codes for CAISGTSTGELFF. The chain uses TRBV10-3 and TRBJ2-2, with D possibly being TRBD2 (5 bases). The CDR3 spans 13 residues. V was clipped by 4 bases and J by 4 bases, with 7 bases between them. Germline CDR1 reads ENHRY; CDR2 reads SYGVKD.

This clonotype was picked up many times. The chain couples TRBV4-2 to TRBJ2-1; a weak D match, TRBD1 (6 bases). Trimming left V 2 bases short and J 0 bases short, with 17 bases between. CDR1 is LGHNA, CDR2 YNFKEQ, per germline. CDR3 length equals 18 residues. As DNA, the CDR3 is TGTGCCAGCAGCCAAAGAACTGGGGGCTGGAGCTCCTACAATGAGCAGTTCTTC. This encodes CASSQRTGGWSSYNEQFF.

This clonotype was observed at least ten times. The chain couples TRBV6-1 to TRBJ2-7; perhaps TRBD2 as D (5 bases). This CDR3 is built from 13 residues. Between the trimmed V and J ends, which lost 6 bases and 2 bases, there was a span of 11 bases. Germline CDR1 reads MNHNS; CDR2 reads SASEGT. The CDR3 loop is CASRFDGTYEQYF. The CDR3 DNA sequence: TGTGCCAGCAGATTCGACGGGACCTACGAGCAGTACTTC.

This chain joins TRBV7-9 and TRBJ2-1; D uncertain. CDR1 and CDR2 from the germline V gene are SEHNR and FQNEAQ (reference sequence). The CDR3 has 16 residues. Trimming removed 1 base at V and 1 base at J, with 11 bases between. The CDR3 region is CASSLVRSRSYNEQFF. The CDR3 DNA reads TGTGCCAGCAGCTTAGTAAGGTCGCGGTCCTACAATGAGCAGTTCTTC.